This T cell receptor beta chain was captured in a study of OX40 agonist ivuxolimab in advanced cancers. Whole-study results and caveats: Low normalized clonal expansion also occurred in some nonresponding patients.

Germline-derived CDR1 and CDR2 are SGHRS and YFSETQ. V lost 5 bases and J lost 3, with 11 bases in between. There are 14 residues in the CDR3. This clone has a single count. Antigen unknown. Some clones are missing from TCRdb's copy, which holds only in-frame ones; the method was immunoSEQ multiplex PCR. The top ten clones hold 2.5% of a sample with about 77,000 clones, about 90% of them seen once. The rearrangement joins TRBV5-1 to TRBJ2-2, with D tentatively TRBD2 (5 bases). The TCR comes from an adult with an advanced solid tumor such as melanoma, head and neck, liver or kidney cancer. Material: CD4+ or CD8+ T cells sorted from blood, obtained in a trial of the OX40 agonist ivuxolimab. CDR3 in DNA: TGCGCCAGCAGTTCCGGACTCGACACCGGGGAGCTGTTTTTT. Its protein is CASSSGLDTGELFF.